This TCR beta chain is from a study of blood T cell repertoires in COVID-19. Background on the study: The samples span acute and convalescent COVID-19 from the United States, Italy and Spain. T cells, B-cell-depleted T cells, or PBMCs supplied cDNA or gDNA.

The CDR3 totals 14 residues. Germline V gives CDR1 SEHNR, CDR2 FQNEAQ (reference sequence). V shed 3 bases, J shed 7 bases, and the junction held 6 bases outside the gene matches. Per the study methods: Reference gene primer amplification gave estimated nucleated cell counts. Assay used: immunoSEQ multiplex PCR; TCRdb lists only in-frame clones, some missing. V and J calls and clone size come straight from that table; D and trimming were deduced from the DNA. The table includes fewer than 350,000 clones, around 86% detected once. Input material: peripheral blood. This chain links TRBV7-9 with TRBJ2-7, with 10 bases lining up with TRBD2. The origin of this receptor is a woman aged 55-70 years with active or convalescent COVID-19. CDR3 in amino acids: CASSFSGGLWEQYF. The CDR3 DNA reads as TGTGCCAGCAGCTTTAGCGGGGGGCTCTGGGAGCAGTACTTC.